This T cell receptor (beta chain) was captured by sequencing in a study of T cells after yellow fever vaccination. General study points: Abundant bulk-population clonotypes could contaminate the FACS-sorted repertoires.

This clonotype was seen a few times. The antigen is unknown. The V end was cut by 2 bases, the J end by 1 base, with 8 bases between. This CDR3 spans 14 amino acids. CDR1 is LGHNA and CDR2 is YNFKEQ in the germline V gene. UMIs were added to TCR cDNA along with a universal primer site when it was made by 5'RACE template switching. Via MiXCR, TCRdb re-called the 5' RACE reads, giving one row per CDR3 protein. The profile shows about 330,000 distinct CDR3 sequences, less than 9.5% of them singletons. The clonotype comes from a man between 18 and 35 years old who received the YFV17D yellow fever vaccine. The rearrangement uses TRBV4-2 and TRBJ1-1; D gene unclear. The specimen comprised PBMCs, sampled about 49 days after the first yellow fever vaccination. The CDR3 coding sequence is TGTGCCAGCAGCCAAAGAATCGGGAACACTGAAGCTTTCTTT. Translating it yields CASSQRIGNTEAFF.